This passage covers 5 T cell receptor beta chains from one sample sequenced in a study of shared clonotypes between healthy human individuals. The protocol was immunoSEQ multiplex PCR, while the TCRdb copy is restricted to in-frame clones and leaves out a portion. The profile shows approximately 1.4 million clones, 98% of them singletons. The sequencing input was naive CD4+ T cells sorted from blood. Subset here: CD45RA+ positively selected. Receptor source: a young man in good health.

The chain combines TRBV2 with TRBJ2-7; 10 bases line up with TRBD1. The germline gives CDR1 SNHLY, CDR2 FYNNEI. CDR3 length equals 13 residues. The trim removed 5 bases at V and 6 bases at J, leaving 4 bases unmatched. The CDR3 DNA reads TGTGCCAGCAGTATAGGGGACAGGGGCGAGCAGTACTTC. Its translation is CASSIGDRGEQYF.

This clone appeared a single time. This specimen includes other DNA sequences encoding the same CDR3. The chain links TRBV2 to TRBJ2-5; no definite D call. The CDR3 loop spans 11 amino acids. The ends were cut back, 2 bases at V and 8 bases at J, with 6 bases in the middle. In germline, CDR1 is SNHLY, CDR2 FYNNEI. The CDR3 sequence: CASSEFETQYF. The CDR3 DNA is TGTGCCAGCAGTGAATTCGAAACCCAGTACTTC.

With regard to this clone: Within the sample, other DNA sequences also encode this same CDR3. The V and J genes are TRBV28 and TRBJ2-6; D remains unclear. The CDR3 length is 16 residues. The germline V gene has CDR1 MDHEN and CDR2 SYDVKM. The V end lost 2 bases, the J end lost 0 bases, and 8 bases lay between the germline ends. In DNA form, the CDR3 reads TGTGCCAGCAGTTTAGGCAGGAGCTCTGGGGCCAACGTCCTGACTTTC. Protein: CASSLGRSSGANVLTF. Filled out from reference TRBV28 and TRBJ2-6, the complete variable domain reads DVKVTQSSRYLVKRTGEKVFLECVQDMDHENMFWYRQDPGLGLRLIYFSYDVKMKEKGDIPEGYSVSREKKERFSLILESASTNQTSMYLCASSLGRSSGANVLTFGAGSRLTVL.

CDR3 bases: TGTGCCAGCAGTTTACCAGTGGGCGAGACCCAGTACTTC. Translated: CASSLPVGETQYF. The chain couples TRBV28 to TRBJ2-5; D call uncertain. V lost 2 bases, J lost 5 bases, and 9 bases lay in between. Per the germline V gene, CDR1 is MDHEN and CDR2 is SYDVKM. The CDR3 sequence is 13 residues long.

As regards this clone: The same CDR3 also results from other DNA sequences found in this sample. The chain is built from TRBV29-1 and TRBJ2-7; 9 bases match TRBD2. Per germline, CDR1 SQVTM and CDR2 ANQGSEA. Losses at the gene ends were 6 bases for V and 2 bases for J; bases not matched to a gene: 2. The CDR3 consists of 12 residues. The CDR3 DNA is TGCAGCGTGCGGGGGGGTCCCTACGAGCAGTACTTC. Amino acids: CSVRGGPYEQYF.